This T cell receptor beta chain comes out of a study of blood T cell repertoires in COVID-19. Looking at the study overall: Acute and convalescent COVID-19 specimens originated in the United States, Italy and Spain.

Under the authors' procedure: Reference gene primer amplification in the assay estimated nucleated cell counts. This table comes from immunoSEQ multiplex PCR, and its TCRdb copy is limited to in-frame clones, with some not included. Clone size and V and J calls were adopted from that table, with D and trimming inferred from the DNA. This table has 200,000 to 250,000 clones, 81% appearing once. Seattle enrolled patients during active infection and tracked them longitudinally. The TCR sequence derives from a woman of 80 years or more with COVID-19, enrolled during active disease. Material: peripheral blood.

The DNA for the CDR3 is TGTGCCAGCAGTTTATCGATACAGGGTTGGGACGAGCAGTACTTC. Protein product: CASSLSIQGWDEQYF. This chain connects TRBV27 to TRBJ2-7; D perhaps matches TRBD1 (6 bases). The ends were cut back, 0 bases at V and 5 bases at J, with 14 bases in the middle. The CDR3 length is 15 residues. Germline-derived CDR1 and CDR2 are MNHEY and SMNVEV (reference sequence).